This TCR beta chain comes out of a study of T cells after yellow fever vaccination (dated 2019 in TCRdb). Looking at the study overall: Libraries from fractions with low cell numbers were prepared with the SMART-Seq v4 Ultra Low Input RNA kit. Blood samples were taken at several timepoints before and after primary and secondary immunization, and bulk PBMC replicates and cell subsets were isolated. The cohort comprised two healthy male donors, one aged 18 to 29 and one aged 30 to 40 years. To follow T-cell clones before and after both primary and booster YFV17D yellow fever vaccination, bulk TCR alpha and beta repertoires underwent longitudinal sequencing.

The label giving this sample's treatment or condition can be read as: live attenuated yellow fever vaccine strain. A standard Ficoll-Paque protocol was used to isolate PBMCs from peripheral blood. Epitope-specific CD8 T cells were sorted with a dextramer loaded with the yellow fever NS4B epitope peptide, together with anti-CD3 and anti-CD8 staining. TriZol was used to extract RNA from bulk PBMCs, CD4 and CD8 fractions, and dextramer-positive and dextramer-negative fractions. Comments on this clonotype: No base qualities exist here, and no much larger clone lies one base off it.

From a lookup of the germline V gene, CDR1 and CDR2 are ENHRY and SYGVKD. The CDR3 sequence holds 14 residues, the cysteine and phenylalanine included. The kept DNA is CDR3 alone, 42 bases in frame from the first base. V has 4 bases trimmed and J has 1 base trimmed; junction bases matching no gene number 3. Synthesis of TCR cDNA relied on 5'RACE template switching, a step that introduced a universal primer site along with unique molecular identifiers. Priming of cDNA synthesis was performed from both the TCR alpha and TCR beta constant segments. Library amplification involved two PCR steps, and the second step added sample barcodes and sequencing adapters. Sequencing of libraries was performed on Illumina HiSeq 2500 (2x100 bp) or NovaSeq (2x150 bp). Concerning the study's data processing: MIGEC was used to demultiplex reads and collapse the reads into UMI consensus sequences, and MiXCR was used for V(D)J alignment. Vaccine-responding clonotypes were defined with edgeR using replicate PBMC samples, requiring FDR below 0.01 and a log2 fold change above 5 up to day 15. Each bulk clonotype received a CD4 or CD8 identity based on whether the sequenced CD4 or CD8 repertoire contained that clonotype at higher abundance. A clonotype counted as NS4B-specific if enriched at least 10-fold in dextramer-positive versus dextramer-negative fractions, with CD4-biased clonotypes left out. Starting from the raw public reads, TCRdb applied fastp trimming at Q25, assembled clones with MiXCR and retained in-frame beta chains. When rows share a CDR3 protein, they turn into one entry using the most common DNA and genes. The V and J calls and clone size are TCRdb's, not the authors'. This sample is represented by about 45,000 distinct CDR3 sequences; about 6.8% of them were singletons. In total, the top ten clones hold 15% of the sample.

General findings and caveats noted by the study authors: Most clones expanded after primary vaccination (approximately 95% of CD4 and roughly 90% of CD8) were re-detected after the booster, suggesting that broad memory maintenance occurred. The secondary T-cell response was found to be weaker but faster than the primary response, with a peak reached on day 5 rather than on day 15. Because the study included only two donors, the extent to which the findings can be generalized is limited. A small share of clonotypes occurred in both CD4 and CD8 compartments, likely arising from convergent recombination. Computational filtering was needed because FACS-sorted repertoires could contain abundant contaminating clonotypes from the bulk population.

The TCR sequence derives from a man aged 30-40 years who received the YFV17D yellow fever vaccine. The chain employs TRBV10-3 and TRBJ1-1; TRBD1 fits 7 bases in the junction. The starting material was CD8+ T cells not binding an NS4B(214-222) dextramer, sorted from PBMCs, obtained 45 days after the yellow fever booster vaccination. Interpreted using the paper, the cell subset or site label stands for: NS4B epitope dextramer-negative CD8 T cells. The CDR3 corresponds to CAISARDRNTEAFF. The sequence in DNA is TGTGCCATCAGTGCTAGGGACAGGAACACTGAAGCTTTCTTT.